This T cell receptor beta chain stems from a study of blood T cell repertoires in COVID-19. On the study more broadly: Acute and convalescent COVID-19 specimens originated in the United States, Italy and Spain.

Clinical history reported by participants formed the basis on which cohorts were assigned. Unmatched junction bases numbered 12, after V lost 6 bases and J lost 3 bases. The germline V gene encodes CDR1 SEHNR and CDR2 FQNEAQ (reference sequence). CDR3 length: 16 amino acids. Data came from immunoSEQ multiplex PCR; TCRdb stores just in-frame clones and leaves some out. The table lists more than 250,000 clones, 90% of them singletons, with about 1.8% in the top ten. Sequenced: PBMCs or T cells enriched from blood (not recorded which). This chain joins TRBV7-9 and TRBJ2-7; 9 bases are a match to TRBD2. The TCR was taken from a woman aged 18-30 years with acute COVID-19. CDR3 protein: CASSFTFSGSYYEQYF. The CDR3 nucleotides read TGTGCCAGCAGTTTTACTTTTAGCGGGAGTTACTACGAGCAGTACTTC.